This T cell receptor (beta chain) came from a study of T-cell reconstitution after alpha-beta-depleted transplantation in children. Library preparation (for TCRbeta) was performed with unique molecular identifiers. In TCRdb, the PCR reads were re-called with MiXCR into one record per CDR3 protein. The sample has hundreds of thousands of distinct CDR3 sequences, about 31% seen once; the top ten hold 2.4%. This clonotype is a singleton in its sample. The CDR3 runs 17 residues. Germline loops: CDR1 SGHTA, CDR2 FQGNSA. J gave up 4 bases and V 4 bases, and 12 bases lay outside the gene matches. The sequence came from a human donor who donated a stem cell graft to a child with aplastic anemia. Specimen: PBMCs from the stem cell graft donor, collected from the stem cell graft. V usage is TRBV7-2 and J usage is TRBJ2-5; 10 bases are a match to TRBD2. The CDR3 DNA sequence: TGTGCCAGCAGCTCCCCCCGGCTAGCGGGAGTGGCAGAGACCCAGTACTTC. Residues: CASSSPRLAGVAETQYF.